Listed here is a single TCR beta chain. Germline trimming cut 3 bases from V and 0 bases from J; bases unmatched to any gene: 10. This CDR3 spans 18 amino acids. Germline CDR1 reads LNHNV; CDR2 reads YYDKDF (reference sequence). As handled by the study authors: Reference gene primers were amplified, and this amplification served to estimate nucleated cell counts. Clones were sequenced by immunoSEQ multiplex PCR, and TCRdb holds only the in-frame ones, with some missing. V and J calls and clone size are given by that table; D and trimming were obtained from the DNA. Among some 200,000 clones, about 79% were seen once, and the ten largest hold less than 15%. These data originate in a study of blood T cell repertoires in COVID-19. Overall study: Samples representing acute and convalescent COVID-19 were sourced from the United States, Italy and Spain. T cells, B-cell-depleted T cells, or PBMCs provided the cDNA or gDNA that served as material.

This receptor was taken from a human donor in a cohort sampled during active COVID-19. The chain carries TRBV15 and TRBJ2-1, with TRBD1 matching 8 bases. Material for sequencing was peripheral blood. CDR3 region: CATSSPIRQGSSYNEQFF. The CDR3 DNA reads as TGTGCCACCAGCAGTCCCATAAGACAGGGGAGCTCCTACAATGAGCAGTTCTTC.